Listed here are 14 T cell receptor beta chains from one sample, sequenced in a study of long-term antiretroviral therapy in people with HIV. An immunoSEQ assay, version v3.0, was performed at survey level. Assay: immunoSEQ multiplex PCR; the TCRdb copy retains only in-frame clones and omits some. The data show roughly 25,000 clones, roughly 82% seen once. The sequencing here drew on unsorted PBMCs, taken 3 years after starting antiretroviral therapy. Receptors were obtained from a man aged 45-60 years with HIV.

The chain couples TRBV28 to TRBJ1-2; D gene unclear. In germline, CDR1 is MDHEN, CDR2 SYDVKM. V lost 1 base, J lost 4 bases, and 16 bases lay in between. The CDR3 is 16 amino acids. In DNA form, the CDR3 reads TGTGCCAGCAGTTTATCATGGTCGCGTTCTGGCTATGGCTACACCTTC. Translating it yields CASSLSWSRSGYGYTF.

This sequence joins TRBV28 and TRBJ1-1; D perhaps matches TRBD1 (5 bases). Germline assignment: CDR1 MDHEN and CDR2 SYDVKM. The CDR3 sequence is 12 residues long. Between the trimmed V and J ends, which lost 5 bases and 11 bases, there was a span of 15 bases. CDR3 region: CASSTPDMEAFF. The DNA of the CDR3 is TGTGCCAGCAGTACCCCGGACATGGAGGCTTTCTTT.

This chain's CDR3 is CASTWAKGYSSYNEQFF. Here the CDR3 DNA reads TGTGCCAGCACATGGGCCAAGGGGTACAGCTCCTACAATGAGCAGTTCTTC. This chain connects TRBV27 to TRBJ2-1; possible D gene TRBD1, 5 bases. The ends were cut back, 7 bases at V and 0 bases at J, with 19 bases in the middle. This CDR3 region has 17 residues. The germline gives CDR1 MNHEY, CDR2 SMNVEV (reference sequence).

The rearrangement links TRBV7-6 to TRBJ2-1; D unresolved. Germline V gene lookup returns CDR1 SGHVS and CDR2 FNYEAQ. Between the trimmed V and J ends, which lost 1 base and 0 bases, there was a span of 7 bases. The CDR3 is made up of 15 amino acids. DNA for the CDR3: TGTGCCAGCAGCTTAGTGGATCGCTCCTACAATGAGCAGTTCTTC. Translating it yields CASSLVDRSYNEQFF.

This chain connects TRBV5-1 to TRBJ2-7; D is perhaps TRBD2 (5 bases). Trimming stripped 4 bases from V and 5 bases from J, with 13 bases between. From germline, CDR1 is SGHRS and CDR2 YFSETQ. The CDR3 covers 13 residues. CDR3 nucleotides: TGCGCCAGCAGCCTAGGGATGGAGGACGAGCAGTACTTC. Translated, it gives CASSLGMEDEQYF.

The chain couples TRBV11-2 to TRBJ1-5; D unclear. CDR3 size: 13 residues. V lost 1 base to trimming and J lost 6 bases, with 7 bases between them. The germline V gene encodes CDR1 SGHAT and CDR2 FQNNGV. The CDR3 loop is CASSLGGRQPQHF. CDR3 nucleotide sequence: TGTGCCAGCAGCTTAGGCGGGCGTCAGCCCCAGCATTTT.

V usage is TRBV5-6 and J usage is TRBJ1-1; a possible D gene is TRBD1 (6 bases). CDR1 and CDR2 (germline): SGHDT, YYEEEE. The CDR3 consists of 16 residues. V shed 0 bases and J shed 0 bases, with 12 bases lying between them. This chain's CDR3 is CASSLAGAGVNTEAFF. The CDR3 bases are TGTGCCAGCAGCTTGGCGGGGGCAGGGGTGAACACTGAAGCTTTCTTT.

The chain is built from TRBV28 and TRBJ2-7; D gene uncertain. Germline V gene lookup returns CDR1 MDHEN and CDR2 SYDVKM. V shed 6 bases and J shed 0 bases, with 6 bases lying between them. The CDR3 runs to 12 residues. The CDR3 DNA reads TGTGCCAGCAGGTCCTCCTCCTACGAGCAGTACTTC. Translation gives CASRSSSYEQYF.

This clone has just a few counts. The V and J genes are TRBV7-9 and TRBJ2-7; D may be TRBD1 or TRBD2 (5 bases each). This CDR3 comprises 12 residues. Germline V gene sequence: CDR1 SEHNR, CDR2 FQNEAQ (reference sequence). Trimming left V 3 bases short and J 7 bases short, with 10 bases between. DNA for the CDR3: TGTGCCAGCAGCTTCCAGGGCGGGGAGCAGTACTTC. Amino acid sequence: CASSFQGGEQYF.

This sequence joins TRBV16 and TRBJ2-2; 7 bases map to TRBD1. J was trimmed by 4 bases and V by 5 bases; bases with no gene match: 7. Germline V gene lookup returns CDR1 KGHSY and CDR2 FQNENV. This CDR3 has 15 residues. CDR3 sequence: CASSYRGSATGELFF. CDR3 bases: TGTGCCAGCAGCTACAGGGGATCGGCCACCGGGGAGCTGTTTTTT.

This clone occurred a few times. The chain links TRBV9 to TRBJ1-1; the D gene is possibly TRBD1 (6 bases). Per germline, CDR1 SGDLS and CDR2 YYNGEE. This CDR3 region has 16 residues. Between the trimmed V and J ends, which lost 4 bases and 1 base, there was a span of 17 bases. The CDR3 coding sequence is TGTGCCAGCAGCCACAGGGCGGAGCGGAAGAACACTGAAGCTTTCTTT. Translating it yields CASSHRAERKNTEAFF.

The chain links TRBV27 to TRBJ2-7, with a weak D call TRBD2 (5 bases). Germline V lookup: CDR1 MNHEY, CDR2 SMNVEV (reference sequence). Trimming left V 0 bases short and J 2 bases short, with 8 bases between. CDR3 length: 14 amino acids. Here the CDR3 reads CASSLSGAPYEQYF. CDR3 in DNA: TGTGCCAGCAGTTTATCGGGAGCCCCCTACGAGCAGTACTTC.

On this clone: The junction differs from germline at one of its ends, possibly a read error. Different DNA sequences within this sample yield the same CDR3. The CDR3 nucleotides are TGCGCCAGCAGTTCGGACAGGGAGTCACCCCTCCACTTT. Its protein product is CASSSDRESPLHF. This rearrangement joins TRBV7-9 to TRBJ1-6; 8 positions agree with TRBD1. The CDR3 spans 13 residues. Germline CDR1 SEHNR, CDR2 FQNEAQ (reference sequence).

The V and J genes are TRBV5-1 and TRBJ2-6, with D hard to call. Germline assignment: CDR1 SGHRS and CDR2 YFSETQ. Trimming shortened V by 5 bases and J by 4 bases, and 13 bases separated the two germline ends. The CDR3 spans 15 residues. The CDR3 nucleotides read TGCGCCAGCAGGAGGTCTTCCCCCGGGGCCAACGTCCTGACTTTC. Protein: CASRRSSPGANVLTF.